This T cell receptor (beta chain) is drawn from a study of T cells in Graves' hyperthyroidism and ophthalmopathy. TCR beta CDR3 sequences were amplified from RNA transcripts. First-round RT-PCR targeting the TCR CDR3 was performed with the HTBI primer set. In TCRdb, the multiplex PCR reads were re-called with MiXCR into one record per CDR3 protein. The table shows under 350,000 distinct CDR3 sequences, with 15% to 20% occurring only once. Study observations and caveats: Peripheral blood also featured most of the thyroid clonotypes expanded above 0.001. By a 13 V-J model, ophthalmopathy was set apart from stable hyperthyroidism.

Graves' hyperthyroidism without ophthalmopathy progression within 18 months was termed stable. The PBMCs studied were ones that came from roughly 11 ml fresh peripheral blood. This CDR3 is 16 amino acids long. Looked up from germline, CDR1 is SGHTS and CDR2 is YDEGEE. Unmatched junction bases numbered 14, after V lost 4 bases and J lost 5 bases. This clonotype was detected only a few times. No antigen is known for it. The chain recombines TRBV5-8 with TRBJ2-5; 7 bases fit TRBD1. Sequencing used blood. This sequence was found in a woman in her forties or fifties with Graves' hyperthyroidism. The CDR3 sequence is CASSRNPGTAMETQYF. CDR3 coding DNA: TGTGCCAGCAGCAGGAACCCCGGGACAGCCATGGAGACCCAGTACTTC. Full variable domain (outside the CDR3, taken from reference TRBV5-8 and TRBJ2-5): EAGVTQSPTHLIKTRGQQATLRCSPISGHTSVYWYQQALGLGLQFLLWYDEGEERNRGNFPPRFSGRQFPNYSSELNVNALELEDSALYLCASSRNPGTAMETQYFGPGTRLLVL.